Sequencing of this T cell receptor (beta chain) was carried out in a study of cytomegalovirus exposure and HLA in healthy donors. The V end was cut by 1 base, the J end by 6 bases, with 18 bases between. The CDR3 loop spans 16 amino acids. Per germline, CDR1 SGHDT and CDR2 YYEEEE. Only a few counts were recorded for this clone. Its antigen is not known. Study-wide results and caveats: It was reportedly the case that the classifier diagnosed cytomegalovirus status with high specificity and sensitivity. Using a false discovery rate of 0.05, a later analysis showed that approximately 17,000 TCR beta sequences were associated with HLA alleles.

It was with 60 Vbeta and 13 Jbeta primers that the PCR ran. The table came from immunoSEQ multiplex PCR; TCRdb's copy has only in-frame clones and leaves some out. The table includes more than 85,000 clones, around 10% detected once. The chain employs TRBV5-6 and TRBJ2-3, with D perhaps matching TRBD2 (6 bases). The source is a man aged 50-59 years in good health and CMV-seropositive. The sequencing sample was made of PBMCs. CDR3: CASSLRGLATGDTQYF. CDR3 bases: TGTGCCAGCAGCTTGAGAGGGCTAGCGACGGGGGATACGCAGTATTTT.